One sample yielded the 20 T cell receptor beta chains listed below, sequenced in a study of shared T cell receptors in the human thymus. This table comes from immunoSEQ multiplex PCR, and its TCRdb copy is limited to in-frame clones, with some not included. The sample consists of hundreds of thousands of clones, 80% to 90% of them appearing once. This sample also appeared in a second study, on human thymus T cells.

Source material: thymocytes. The receptors stem from a girl under three years old with a congenital heart defect.

The V and J genes are TRBV7-9 and TRBJ2-6, with TRBD1 as a possible D gene (5 bases). CDR1 and CDR2 from the germline V gene are SEHNR and FQNEAQ (reference sequence). This CDR3 spans 14 amino acids. V dropped 1 base and J dropped 4 bases, with 5 bases sitting between them. As DNA, the CDR3 is TGTGCCAGCAGCTTAGAGGGGGGGGCCAACGTCCTGACTTTC. Protein product: CASSLEGGANVLTF.

V usage is TRBV4-1 and J usage is TRBJ2-1; possibly TRBD1 for D (6 bases). This CDR3 has 17 amino acids. Germline values: CDR1 MGHRA, CDR2 YSYEKL. Trimming shortened V by 2 bases and J by 4 bases, and 18 bases separated the two germline ends. CDR3 region: CASSQSGWTESYNEQFF. In DNA, the CDR3 is TGCGCCAGCAGCCAAAGCGGTTGGACAGAGTCTTACAATGAGCAGTTCTTC.

The chain carries TRBV28 and TRBJ1-1; D possibly corresponds to TRBD1 (5 bases). V was pared by 1 base and J by 8 bases, with 26 bases between. The CDR3 length is 18 residues. CDR1 and CDR2 from the germline V gene are MDHEN and SYDVKM. Here the CDR3 DNA reads TGTGCCAGCAGTTTATCAAAATCGGTCAAGGGACTCTTCATCGAAGCTTTCTTT. Protein product: CASSLSKSVKGLFIEAFF.

The chain carries TRBV9 and TRBJ1-2; 8 bases align to TRBD1. Germline assignment: CDR1 SGDLS and CDR2 YYNGEE. The V gene end was trimmed by 4 bases and the J gene end by 3 bases; junction bases not matched to a gene: 14. CDR3 length: 17 amino acids. For the CDR3, the DNA is TGTGCCAGCAGCCTCCGGGACAGGCGCTCTATCGACTATGGCTACACCTTC. As protein: CASSLRDRRSIDYGYTF. Together with reference TRBV9 and TRBJ1-2, the CDR3 gives the full variable domain: DSGVTQTPKHLITATGQRVTLRCSPRSGDLSVYWYQQSLDQGLQFLIQYYNGEERAKGNILERFSAQQFPDLHSELNLSSLELGDSALYFCASSLRDRRSIDYGYTFGSGTRLTVV.

The chain has TRBV6-6 and TRBJ1-1; no clear D. This CDR3 has 10 residues. CDR1 is MNHNY, CDR2 SVGAGI, per germline (reference sequence). V lost 8 bases to trimming and J lost 7 bases, with 8 bases between them. CDR3 amino acids: CASLSREAFF. CDR3 DNA sequence: TGTGCCAGCTTGAGTCGTGAAGCTTTCTTT.

The gene calls are TRBV5-6 and TRBJ1-4; 8 bases agree with TRBD1. The CDR3 sequence is 13 residues long. Germline V gene lookup returns CDR1 SGHDT and CDR2 YYEEEE. V shed 3 bases, J shed 7 bases, and the junction held 2 bases outside the gene matches. Here the CDR3 reads CASSCDRGEKLFF. The CDR3 region has the DNA TGTGCCAGCAGCTGTGACAGGGGTGAAAAACTGTTTTTT.

The genes are TRBV5-4 and TRBJ2-2; maybe TRBD2 (5 bases). Trimming removed 1 base at V and 6 bases at J, with 13 bases between. The CDR3 has 15 residues. Germline CDR1 SGHNT, CDR2 YYREEE (reference sequence). The CDR3 sequence: CASSLHGPEAGELFF. Here the CDR3 DNA reads TGTGCCAGCAGCTTGCATGGGCCGGAGGCCGGGGAGCTGTTTTTT.

This chain connects TRBV10-3 to TRBJ1-2, with 7 positions matching TRBD1. CDR1 ENHRY and CDR2 SYGVKD come from the germline V gene. The trim removed 7 bases at V and 4 bases at J, leaving 9 bases unmatched. CDR3 size: 14 residues. CDR3 loop: CAIKGTVESYGYTF. CDR3 bases: TGTGCCATCAAGGGGACAGTTGAATCCTATGGCTACACCTTC.

The rearrangement joins TRBV4-3 to TRBJ2-6; 10 bases align to TRBD1. Germline V gene data show CDR1 as LGHNA and CDR2 as YSLEER. The CDR3 has 18 residues. Unmatched junction bases numbered 6, after V lost 4 bases and J lost 0 bases. This CDR3 is CASSRLTGGFSGANVLTF. The CDR3 nucleotides are TGCGCCAGCAGCCGTTTGACAGGGGGCTTCTCTGGGGCCAACGTCCTGACTTTC.

This clone has just one count. The V gene is TRBV11-2, the J gene TRBJ1-5; D is unresolved. This CDR3 spans 15 amino acids. V was clipped by 5 bases and J by 6 bases, with 17 bases between them. Per the germline V gene, CDR1 is SGHAT and CDR2 is FQNNGV. In nucleotides, the CDR3 is TGTGCCAGCAGCCGAGGGCCCCAACCAGGTCAGCCCCAGCATTTT. This translates into CASSRGPQPGQPQHF.

V gene TRBV6-5 combines with J gene TRBJ1-2, with 8 bases fitting TRBD1. CDR1 is MNHEY, CDR2 SVGAGI, per germline. CDR3 size: 15 residues. Trimming at V came to 6 bases and at J to 4 bases, leaving 10 bases not matched to a gene. The CDR3 reads CASSGTPRGLYGYTF. The CDR3 nucleotides are TGTGCCAGCAGCGGTACCCCCAGGGGGCTCTATGGCTACACCTTC.

This clone has a handful of counts. The CDR3 DNA reads as TGTGCCTGGAGTGTTGGGCAGCTTAATGAAAAACTGTTTTTT. It yields the protein CAWSVGQLNEKLFF. The chain is built from TRBV30 and TRBJ1-4; D is ambiguous. The CDR3 sequence is 14 residues long. The germline gives CDR1 GTSNPN, CDR2 SVGIG (reference sequence). Between the trimmed V and J ends, which lost 0 bases and 4 bases, there was a span of 9 bases.

Only one count was recorded for this clone. The rearrangement joins TRBV6-5 to TRBJ1-1, with 9 bases identical to TRBD1. The CDR3 extends over 12 amino acids. Germline CDR1 reads MNHEY; CDR2 reads SVGAGI. V lost 7 bases and J lost 10; bases outside the gene matches: 7. The CDR3 nucleotides read TGTGCCAGCACCCAAAACAGGGGGCGAGCTTTCTTT. Encoded protein: CASTQNRGRAFF.

The V gene is TRBV4-1, the J gene TRBJ1-1; TRBD1 is a possible D gene (5 bases). The CDR3 totals 16 residues. CDR1 and CDR2 (germline): MGHRA, YSYEKL. V was trimmed by 3 bases and J by 8 bases, leaving 22 bases between them. Here the CDR3 DNA reads TGCGCCAGCAGCCACCCTAAGTCGACAGACGACGAAGAAGCTTTCTTT. Protein product: CASSHPKSTDDEEAFF.

The chain links TRBV4-3 to TRBJ2-6; maybe TRBD1 (6 bases). The germline V gene encodes CDR1 LGHNA and CDR2 YSLEER. This CDR3 contains 17 residues. The ends were cut back, 4 bases at V and 2 bases at J, with 15 bases in the middle. CDR3 loop: CASSPSRGSPGANVLTF. The CDR3, as DNA: TGCGCCAGCAGCCCGAGCAGGGGATCCCCTGGGGCCAACGTCCTGACTTTC.

The chain has TRBV5-6 and TRBJ1-1; D gene uncertain. This CDR3 is 13 amino acids long. V was pared by 4 bases and J by 2 bases, with 9 bases between. Germline V CDR1 and CDR2: SGHDT, YYEEEE. The CDR3 coding sequence is TGTGCCAGCAGCGGAGGACTTAACACTGAAGCTTTCTTT. This codes for CASSGGLNTEAFF.

The chain recombines TRBV5-1 with TRBJ1-1; 7 nucleotides align to TRBD1. After removal of 4 bases from V and 1 base from J, the junction contained 13 bases not matched to a gene. There are 17 residues in the CDR3. The germline V gene encodes CDR1 SGHRS and CDR2 YFSETQ. CDR3 bases: TGCGCCAGCAGCATTACAGGGGCCCTCATGGGGAACACTGAAGCTTTCTTT. Protein sequence: CASSITGALMGNTEAFF.

This rearrangement joins TRBV4-2 to TRBJ1-1; TRBD1 aligns across 8 bases. CDR3 length equals 20 residues. Germline values: CDR1 LGHNA, CDR2 YNFKEQ. V lost 1 base and J lost 0; bases outside the gene matches: 16. The CDR3 DNA reads as TGTGCCAGCAGCCAAGGACAAGAGGACAGGGAAGAGTCCATGAACACTGAAGCTTTCTTT. The encoded protein is CASSQGQEDREESMNTEAFF.

The rearrangement joins TRBV4-3 to TRBJ2-7; TRBD1 matches 8 bases. The V gene's germline CDR1 is LGHNA and CDR2 YSLEER. Losses at the gene ends were 3 bases for V and 4 bases for J; bases not matched to a gene: 8. The CDR3 loop spans 15 amino acids. The CDR3 here is CASSQGQECPYEQYF. In nucleotides, the CDR3 is TGCGCCAGCAGCCAGGGACAGGAATGTCCTTACGAGCAGTACTTC.

The genes are TRBV6-1 and TRBJ2-2, with a tentative D call TRBD1 (6 bases). V was cut by 7 bases and J by 9 bases, with 18 bases left in between. This CDR3 region has 14 residues. Germline CDR1 MNHNS, CDR2 SASEGT. The CDR3 reads CASIKGRGQRELFF. CDR3 nucleotides: TGTGCCAGCATCAAAGGCAGGGGCCAGCGGGAGCTGTTTTTT.